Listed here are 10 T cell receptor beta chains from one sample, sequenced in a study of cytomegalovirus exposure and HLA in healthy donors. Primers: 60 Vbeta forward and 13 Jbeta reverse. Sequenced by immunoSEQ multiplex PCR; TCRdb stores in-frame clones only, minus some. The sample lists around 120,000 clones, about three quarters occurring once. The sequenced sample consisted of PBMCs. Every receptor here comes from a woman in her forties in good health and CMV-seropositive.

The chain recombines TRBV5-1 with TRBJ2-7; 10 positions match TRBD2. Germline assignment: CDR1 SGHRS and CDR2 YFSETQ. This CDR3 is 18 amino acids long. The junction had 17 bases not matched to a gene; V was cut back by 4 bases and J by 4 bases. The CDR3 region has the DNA TGCGCCAGCAGCCCGGGCCCCGGGGGACTAGCGAGGAATTACGAGCAGTACTTC. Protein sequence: CASSPGPGGLARNYEQYF.

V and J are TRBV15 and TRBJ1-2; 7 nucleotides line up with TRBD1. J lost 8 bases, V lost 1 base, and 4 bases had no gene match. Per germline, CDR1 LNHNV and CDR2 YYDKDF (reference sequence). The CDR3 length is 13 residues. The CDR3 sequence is CATSRGTGSGYTF. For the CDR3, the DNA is TGTGCCACCAGCAGAGGGACAGGCTCGGGCTACACCTTC.

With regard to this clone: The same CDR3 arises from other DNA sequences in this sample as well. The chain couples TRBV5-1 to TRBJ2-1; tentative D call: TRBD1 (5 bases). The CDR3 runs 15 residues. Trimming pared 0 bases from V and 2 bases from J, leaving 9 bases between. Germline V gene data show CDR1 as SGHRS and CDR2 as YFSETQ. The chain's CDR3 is CASSLGQGAYNEQFF. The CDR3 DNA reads TGCGCCAGCAGCTTGGGGCAGGGCGCCTACAATGAGCAGTTCTTC.

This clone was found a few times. CDR3 sequence: CASSQEASGYRRELFF. CDR3 nucleotides: TGTGCCAGCAGCCAAGAGGCTAGCGGCTATCGACGGGAGCTGTTTTTT. This chain uses TRBV4-2 with TRBJ2-2; TRBD2 agrees at 7 bases. With 0 bases clipped from V and 9 bases from J, the junction kept 10 bases outside the gene matches. The germline gives CDR1 LGHNA, CDR2 YNFKEQ. The CDR3 consists of 16 residues.

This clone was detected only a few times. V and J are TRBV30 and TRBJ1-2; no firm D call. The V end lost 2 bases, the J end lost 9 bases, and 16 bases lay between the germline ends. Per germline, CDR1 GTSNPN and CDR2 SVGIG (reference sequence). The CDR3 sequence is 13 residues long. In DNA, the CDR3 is TGTGCCTGGAGTCGGGGAGTTGGAGGCCGCTACACCTTC. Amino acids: CAWSRGVGGRYTF.

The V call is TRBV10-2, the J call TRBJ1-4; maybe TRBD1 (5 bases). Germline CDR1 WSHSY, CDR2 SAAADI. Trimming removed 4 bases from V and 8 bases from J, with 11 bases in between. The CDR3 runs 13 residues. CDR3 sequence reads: CASSGIGGEKLFF. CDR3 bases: TGCGCCAGCAGTGGCATTGGGGGGGAAAAACTGTTTTTT.

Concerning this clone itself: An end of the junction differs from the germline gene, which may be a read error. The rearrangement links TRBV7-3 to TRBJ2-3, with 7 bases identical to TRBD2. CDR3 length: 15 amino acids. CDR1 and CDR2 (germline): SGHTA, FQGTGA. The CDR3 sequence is CASGLAGASTDTQYF. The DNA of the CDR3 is TGTGCCAGCGGCTTAGCGGGCGCTAGCACAGATACGCAGTATTTT.

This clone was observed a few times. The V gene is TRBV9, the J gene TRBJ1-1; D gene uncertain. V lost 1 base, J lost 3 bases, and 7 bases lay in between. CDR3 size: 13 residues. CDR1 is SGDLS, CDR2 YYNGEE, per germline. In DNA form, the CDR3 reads TGTGCCAGCAGCGTACTAGGAGACACTGAAGCTTTCTTT. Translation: CASSVLGDTEAFF.

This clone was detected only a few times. The DNA of the CDR3 is TGTGCCAGCAGTTTGAGCCCTCTTGGACCCCTCCACTTT. Amino acids: CASSLSPLGPLHF. This chain joins TRBV27 and TRBJ1-6; the D is unclear. Looked up from germline, CDR1 is MNHEY and CDR2 is SMNVEV (reference sequence). The CDR3 extends over 13 amino acids. The ends were cut back, 3 bases at V and 12 bases at J, with 12 bases in the middle.

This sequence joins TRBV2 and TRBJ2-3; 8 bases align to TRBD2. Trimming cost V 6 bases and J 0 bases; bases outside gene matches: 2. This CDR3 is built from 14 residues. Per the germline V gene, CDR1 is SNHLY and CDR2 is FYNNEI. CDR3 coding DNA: TGTGCCAGCAGGGTAGCGGGGAGCACAGATACGCAGTATTTT. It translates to CASRVAGSTDTQYF.